The sequence of this TCR beta chain was determined in a study of STAT3 mutations in large granular lymphocyte leukemia. In the study overall: More than half of T-LGLL patients received immunosuppressive therapy. General study results and limits: Every T-LGLL patient had at least one immunodominant TCRbeta clonotype. Samples missed the first appearance of the clone. TCR clonotype switching after therapy occurred in about 30% of the 18 patients. Some patients had persisting codominant clonotypes that could mask small clones.

As for this clone: Antigen specificity is unknown.

Clones were sequenced by immunoSEQ multiplex PCR, and TCRdb holds only the in-frame ones, with some missing. The sample carries 30,000 to 45,000 clones, approximately 90% recorded once. Sequencing was carried out using PBMCs. The clonotype comes from a human donor with T large granular lymphocyte leukemia. Some clones in this sample may be carry-over from other donors' samples.

CDR3 sequence: CASSLLFRGPLHF. CDR3 DNA sequence: TGTGCCAGCAGCTTATTATTTCGAGGACCCCTCCACTTT. This chain links TRBV7-2 with TRBJ1-6; D remains unclear. V was shortened by 2 bases and J by 12 bases, with 11 bases between the two germline ends. CDR3 size: 13 residues. Germline V gene lookup returns CDR1 SGHTA and CDR2 FQGNSA.